The text below deals with one TCR beta chain. Whenever a sample was processed, at least 7 million PBMCs were isolated. Then a second PCR, running about 6 to 12 cycles, was carried out with a sample-barcoded 5' primer and a J-beta primer mix. TCRdb reprocessed the 5' RACE reads with MiXCR, giving one entry per CDR3 protein. The sample has around 1,500,000 distinct CDR3 sequences, over 25% seen once; the top ten hold 7.7%. Germline V CDR1 and CDR2: DFQATT, SNEGSKA (reference sequence). The CDR3 spans 20 residues. Unmatched junction bases numbered 13, after V lost 3 bases and J lost 0 bases. This specimen comes from a study of blood T cells in healthy people across ages.

This receptor was taken from a woman in her thirties in good health. This chain links TRBV20-1 with TRBJ2-2; 13 bases are shared with TRBD2. Sample: blood. In DNA, the CDR3 is TGCAGTGCTAGGGGTACTACCACGACTAGCGGGGGGCCGAACACCGGGGAGCTGTTTTTT. This sequence encodes CSARGTTTTSGGPNTGELFF.